This T cell receptor beta chain was sequenced in a study of T cells in localized non-small cell lung cancer. TCRdb's table, derived via immunoSEQ multiplex PCR, lists solely in-frame clones and lacks some. The repertoire holds 130,000 or so clones, with around 92% as singletons. The TCR originated in a female donor at least 60 years old with stage I lung adenocarcinoma. The sample was peripheral blood, taken before any cancer treatment.

In DNA form, the CDR3 reads TGTGCCAGCAGTTCCAGGACCAAGAACACTGAAGCTTTCTTT. It codes for CASSSRTKNTEAFF. V and J are TRBV27 and TRBJ1-1, with D unclear. Between the trimmed V and J ends, which lost 4 bases and 1 base, there was a span of 10 bases. Germline V gene data show CDR1 as MNHEY and CDR2 as SMNVEV (reference sequence). The length of the CDR3 is 14 residues.